This TCR beta chain was profiled in a study of regulatory T cells in long-lasting Graves disease (dated by TCRdb to the early 2020s). Concerning the study at large: Newly diagnosed Graves' disease patients had taken antithyroid drugs for less than 3 months. This study used TCR sequencing and RNA sequencing of peripheral blood to compare persistent Graves' disease patients against newly diagnosed Graves' disease patients. The study was registered as a clinical trial and conducted in China. A total of around 33 samples underwent TCR sequencing, from roughly 13 patients with persistent Graves' disease and 20 patients with newly diagnosed Graves' disease. Broad study findings and their caveats: As a limitation, the authors acknowledged that the small sample size may reduce accuracy. TRBV28, TRBJ1-2 and TRBJ2-5 were preferentially used in persistent disease, while TRBV20-1 and TRBJ2-1 were favored in newly diagnosed disease. Sequencing and analysis were limited to the TCR beta chain. Persistent patients shared more public clonotypes among themselves (2,741) than newly diagnosed patients did (about 970). Lower TCR Shannon entropy and fewer highly expanded clones were observed in persistent Graves' disease patients than in newly diagnosed patients, which suggested clonal expansion. Peripheral blood alone was examined, since thyroid tissue, which constituted the primary lesion, could not be accessed.

The library came from multiplex PCR. Reads for this sample came from an Illumina HiSeq 4000. CDR3 regions were amplified by Arm-PCR with iRepertoire HTBI primers to construct TCR beta libraries. Before sequencing, the PCR products went through gel purification. The authors' pipeline ran thus. Gene usage analysis of CDR3 amino acid clonotypes used the approximately 62 TRBV and approximately 13 TRBJ segments found across samples. COPE and FqMerger were used to merge filtered high-quality paired reads into contigs. BLAST was used to align contigs to IMGT TRBV, TRBD and TRBJ reference genes, and CDR3 was defined according to IMGT. Clonotypes above 0.1% frequency were classified as highly expanded clones. Shannon entropy was used to measure repertoire diversity, and the Gini coefficient was used to measure V-J evenness. Public clonotypes were defined as clonotypes shared by more than one individual. Using fastp trimming at Q25 and MiXCR clonotype assembly, TCRdb reanalyzed the public sequencing data and kept in-frame beta chains. For every CDR3 protein sequence, its rows merge into one entry that carries the most common genes and DNA. These V and J calls derive from TCRdb rather than the authors' analysis. The sample yields about 400,000 distinct CDR3 sequences; 15% to 19% were counted once. The ten largest clones add up to approximately 21% of the sample.

To note about this clonotype: It has no known antigen specificity. No qualities accompany the bases; no much larger clone lies one base away.

From the germline V gene, CDR1 is SGDLS and CDR2 is YYNGEE. Relative to germline, V is 3 bases shorter and J is 4 bases shorter, with 19 bases between their ends. Its CDR3 holds 17 amino acids, cysteine through phenylalanine. The read is trimmed to its CDR3 DNA, 51 bases read in frame from base 1. The sample's time point label is to be understood as: newly diagnosed GD, antithyroid drugs for less than 3 months. For both TCR sequencing and RNA sequencing, RNA was extracted from PBMCs using TRIzol. The diagnosis of Graves' disease was made according to American Thyroid Association guidelines. The patients came from an endocrinology department in Xi'an, China. Each patient gave about 10 milliliters of peripheral blood, collected in an EDTA anticoagulant tube. PBMCs were isolated by Ficoll Paque Plus density gradient separation without further T cell sorting. RNA quality was checked with an Agilent 2100 Bioanalyzer and agarose gel, and concentration with a NanoDrop 2000.

The chain is encoded by TRBV9 joined to TRBJ1-4; the D gene is unclear. The source is a female donor with Graves disease. Sample: peripheral blood mononuclear cells (PBMCs), taken at new diagnosis, from a patient treated with antithyroid drugs. The sequenced DNA: TGTGCCAGCAGCGCCGCCCAGGACGATATACTTAATGAAAAACTGTTTTTT. Translated, it gives CASSAAQDDILNEKLFF. The CDR3 plus the reference TRBV9 and TRBJ1-4 genes for the other parts give the full variable domain: DSGVTQTPKHLITATGQRVTLRCSPRSGDLSVYWYQQSLDQGLQFLIQYYNGEERAKGNILERFSAQQFPDLHSELNLSSLELGDSALYFCASSAAQDDILNEKLFFGSGTQLSVL.